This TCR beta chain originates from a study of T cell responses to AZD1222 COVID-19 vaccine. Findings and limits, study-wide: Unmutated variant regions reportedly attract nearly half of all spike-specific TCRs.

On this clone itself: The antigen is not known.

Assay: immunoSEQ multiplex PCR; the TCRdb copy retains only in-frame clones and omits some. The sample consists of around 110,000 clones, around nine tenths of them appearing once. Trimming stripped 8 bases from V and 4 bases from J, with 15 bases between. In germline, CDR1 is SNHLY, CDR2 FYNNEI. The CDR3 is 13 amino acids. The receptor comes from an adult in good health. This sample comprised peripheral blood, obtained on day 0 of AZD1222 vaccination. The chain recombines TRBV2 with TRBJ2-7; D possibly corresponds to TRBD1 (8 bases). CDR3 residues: CASRGDRPYEQYF. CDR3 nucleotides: TGTGCCAGCCGGGGGGACAGGCCTTACGAGCAGTACTTC. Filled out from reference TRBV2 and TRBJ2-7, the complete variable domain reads EPEVTQTPSHQVTQMGQEVILRCVPISNHLYFYWYRQILGQKVEFLVSFYNNEISEKSEIFDDQFSVERPDGSNFTLKIRSTKLEDSAMYFCASRGDRPYEQYFGPGTRLTVT.